This passage covers 32 T cell receptor beta chains from one sample sequenced in a study of blood T cell repertoires in COVID-19. The assay was immunoSEQ multiplex PCR, and TCRdb's table has in-frame clones only and misses some. The table records about 240,000 clones, 70% to 85% of them present only once. Sequenced input: peripheral blood. These receptors came from a woman older than 75 with acute or convalescent COVID-19.

The chain joins TRBV7-2 to TRBJ2-2; 8 bases map to TRBD2. Losses at the gene ends were 2 bases for V and 2 bases for J; bases not matched to a gene: 4. Germline loops: CDR1 SGHTA, CDR2 FQGNSA. The CDR3 is made up of 16 amino acids. The CDR3 bases are TGTGCCAGCAGCTTACACAGCGGGAGCAACACCGGGGAGCTGTTTTTT. It codes for CASSLHSGSNTGELFF.

The V call is TRBV3-1 (or the pseudogene TRBV3-2), the J call TRBJ1-4; 8 bases fit TRBD1. The trim removed 3 bases at V and 8 bases at J, leaving 8 bases unmatched. The CDR3 runs 15 residues. Per germline, CDR1 LGHDT and CDR2 YNNKEL (reference sequence). The CDR3 loop reads CASSHLTGGYEKLFF. CDR3 nucleotides: TGTGCCAGCAGCCACCTAACAGGGGGTTACGAAAAACTGTTTTTT.

The gene calls are TRBV6-5 and TRBJ1-2; 7 bases are shared with TRBD1. V shed 6 bases and J 8 bases; nucleotides not matched to a gene: 9. CDR1 is MNHEY and CDR2 is SVGAGI in the germline V gene. This CDR3 is 13 amino acids long. CDR3 sequence reads: CASRPTGSVGYTF. In DNA, the CDR3 is TGTGCCAGCAGACCGACAGGGTCCGTGGGCTACACCTTC.

The gene calls are TRBV7-8 and TRBJ2-7, with TRBD2 as a possible D gene (6 bases). Between the trimmed V and J ends, which lost 7 bases and 6 bases, there was a span of 19 bases. The length of the CDR3 is 14 residues. The germline V gene has CDR1 SGHVS and CDR2 FQNEAQ. The CDR3 nucleotides are TGTGCCAGCACCCCTAAGCTGGGAGGAGGCGAGCAGTACTTC. Translation: CASTPKLGGGEQYF. The full variable domain, in which reference TRBV7-8 and TRBJ2-7 provide the parts outside the CDR3, is GAGVSQSPRYKVAKRGQDVALRCDPISGHVSLFWYQQALGQGPEFLTYFQNEAQLDKSGLPSDRFFAERPEGSVSTLKIQRTQQEDSAVYLCASTPKLGGGEQYFGPGTRLTVT.

This clone was recorded only once. This chain connects TRBV30 to TRBJ1-3, with 9 bases identical to TRBD1. V shed 2 bases, J shed 4 bases, and the junction held 9 bases outside the gene matches. The CDR3 contains 16 residues. Germline CDR1 and CDR2: GTSNPN and SVGIG (reference sequence). The CDR3: CAWSLTWTGEGNTIYF. CDR3 DNA: TGTGCCTGGAGTCTCACTTGGACAGGGGAAGGAAACACCATATATTTT.

The chain combines TRBV1 with TRBJ1-4; the table's D call, TRBD1, has no DNA check behind it. TRBV1 is shown as a pseudogene. There are 14 residues in the CDR3. The CDR3 bases are TGCACCAGCACCCAGCAGGGCATTAATGAAAAACTGTTTTTT. Its protein is CTSTQQGINEKLFF.

The chain combines TRBV11-1 with TRBJ2-7; 9 bases match TRBD1. The germline V gene encodes CDR1 SGHAT and CDR2 FQDESV (reference sequence). J gave up 1 base and V 6 bases, and 7 bases lay outside the gene matches. This CDR3 region has 15 residues. The CDR3 region is CASSYRGQASYEQYF. The CDR3 bases are TGTGCCAGCAGTTACAGGGGGCAGGCGTCCTACGAGCAGTACTTC.

There are a few counts of this clone. The CDR3 region is CASRRQGTYEQYF. CDR3 bases: TGTGCCAGCAGGCGACAGGGTACCTACGAGCAGTACTTC. The J gene is TRBJ2-7, the V gene TRBV12-3 or TRBV12-4, with TRBD1 matching 7 bases. V shed 6 bases and J 2 bases; nucleotides not matched to a gene: 4. CDR3 length: 13 amino acids.

This clone was found a few times. The chain couples TRBV2 to TRBJ2-4; 11 nucleotides match TRBD1. Germline CDR1 reads SNHLY; CDR2 reads FYNNEI. The junction had 9 bases not matched to a gene; V was cut back by 5 bases and J by 6 bases. The CDR3 runs to 16 residues. DNA of the CDR3: TGTGCCAGCAGTTTAATCGGACAGGGGGCAGGAAACATTCAGTACTTC. This codes for CASSLIGQGAGNIQYF.

This clone was found a few times. The genes are TRBV27 and TRBJ1-5, with 10 bases identical to TRBD1. The CDR3 has 16 residues. The V and J ends lost 2 bases and 5 bases, in that order; junction bases with no gene match: 6. Germline V CDR1 and CDR2: MNHEY, SMNVEV (reference sequence). The chain's CDR3 is CASSLIPGTGDQPQHF. CDR3 nucleotide sequence: TGTGCCAGCAGTTTAATACCCGGGACAGGGGATCAGCCCCAGCATTTT.

The rearrangement uses TRBV5-4 and TRBJ2-2; 9 positions agree with TRBD1. The CDR3 is 16 amino acids. Trimming cost V 0 bases and J 6 bases; bases outside gene matches: 6. Germline V gives CDR1 SGHNT, CDR2 YYREEE (reference sequence). The CDR3 spells CASSLVGTGHSGELFF. CDR3 DNA: TGTGCCAGCAGCTTGGTTGGGACAGGGCATTCCGGGGAGCTGTTTTTT.

V is TRBV18 and J is TRBJ2-7, with 7 bases fitting TRBD1. Germline CDR1 KGHSH, CDR2 LQKENI. The CDR3 consists of 15 residues. The J segment lost 7 bases and the V segment lost 3 bases, leaving 12 bases of the junction unmatched. The CDR3 loop reads CASSPGTAKLGEQYF. CDR3 nucleotides: TGTGCCAGCTCACCTGGGACAGCGAAGCTGGGGGAGCAGTACTTC.

The V and J genes are TRBV6-5 and TRBJ1-3, with D maybe TRBD1 (6 bases). The germline gives CDR1 MNHEY, CDR2 SVGAGI. This CDR3 has 14 amino acids. With 0 bases removed from V and 4 bases from J, the gap between germline ends came to 7 bases. In nucleotides, the CDR3 is TGTGCCAGCAGTTACTCAGGACAGGGAAACACCATATATTTT. Amino acid sequence: CASSYSGQGNTIYF.

The V gene is TRBV28, the J gene TRBJ2-7; D possibly corresponds to TRBD1 (5 bases). Trimming shortened V by 3 bases and J by 2 bases, and 11 bases separated the two germline ends. In germline, CDR1 is MDHEN, CDR2 SYDVKM. The CDR3 loop spans 14 amino acids. The CDR3, as DNA: TGTGCCAGCAGTTTTAGGGGCTTCCCCTACGAGCAGTACTTC. Translation gives CASSFRGFPYEQYF.

The chain is built from TRBV19 and TRBJ2-3, with D tentatively TRBD2 (7 bases). The germline V and J ends were trimmed by 1 base and 4 bases, with 15 bases remaining between them. Germline values: CDR1 LNHDA, CDR2 SQIVND (reference sequence). The CDR3 loop spans 16 amino acids. CDR3 in amino acids: CASSIVTGGPPDTQYF. The CDR3 DNA reads as TGTGCCAGTAGTATAGTTACGGGGGGCCCACCAGATACGCAGTATTTT. The full variable domain, rest sourced from reference TRBV19 and TRBJ2-3, is DGGITQSPKYLFRKEGQNVTLSCEQNLNHDAMYWYRQDPGQGLRLIYYSQIVNDFQKGDIAEGYSVSREKKESFPLTVTSAQKNPTAFYLCASSIVTGGPPDTQYFGPGTRLTVL.

This chain links TRBV18 with TRBJ2-1; 7 bases line up with TRBD2. V was pared by 3 bases and J by 7 bases, with 6 bases of the junction left unmatched. This CDR3 comprises 14 residues. Looked up from germline, CDR1 is KGHSH and CDR2 is LQKENI. CDR3 sequence: CASSPRGGGNEQFF. The DNA for the CDR3 is TGTGCCAGCTCACCGCGGGGCGGGGGAAATGAGCAGTTCTTC.

The genes are TRBV21-1 and TRBJ2-2; TRBD1, the table's D call, was not compared with the DNA. TRBV21-1 is designated a pseudogene. There are 16 residues in the CDR3. CDR3 nucleotides: TGTGCCAGCAGCACCCCCGGGACAGGGGAAACCGGGGAGCTGTTTTTT. This translates into CASSTPGTGETGELFF.

This clone was seen just once. The chain joins TRBV18 to TRBJ2-6; 9 bases align to TRBD1. V gave up 1 base and J gave up 1 base; unmatched junction bases: 8. The CDR3 has 19 residues. Germline CDR1 reads KGHSH; CDR2 reads LQKENI. The CDR3 coding sequence is TGTGCCAGCTCACCACTCAAATACGGGACAGGGTCTGGGGCCAACGTCCTGACTTTC. It encodes CASSPLKYGTGSGANVLTF.

This clone was picked up a small number of times. This sequence joins TRBV19 and TRBJ2-2, with 14 bases that match TRBD2. Losses at the gene ends were 5 bases for V and 5 bases for J; bases not matched to a gene: 13. Germline CDR1 reads LNHDA; CDR2 reads SQIVND (reference sequence). The CDR3 spans 19 residues. CDR3 nucleotides: TGTGCCAGTAGTTCCCCGGGGACTAGCGGGGGAACCGGAACCGGGGAGCTGTTTTTT. This codes for CASSSPGTSGGTGTGELFF.

The chain employs TRBV21-1 and TRBJ1-1. TRBV21-1 counts as a pseudogene. The CDR3 is 18 amino acids. This CDR3 reads CASSKAPVYPRGRTEAFF. For the CDR3, the DNA is TGTGCCAGCAGCAAAGCGCCGGTTTATCCGCGGGGAAGAACTGAAGCTTTCTTT.

Only a few counts were recorded for this clone. The V and J genes are TRBV7-9 and TRBJ1-5; no clear D gene. V was cut by 5 bases and J by 4 bases, with 21 bases left in between. CDR3 size: 17 residues. CDR1 and CDR2 (germline): SEHNR, FQNEAQ (reference sequence). CDR3 sequence: CASSPKQFTPGNQPQHF. The DNA of the CDR3 is TGTGCCAGCAGCCCCAAACAGTTTACTCCGGGGAATCAGCCCCAGCATTTT.

The V and J genes are TRBV5-1 and TRBJ1-2, with D possibly being TRBD1 (5 bases). Germline V lookup: CDR1 SGHRS, CDR2 YFSETQ. V was clipped by 3 bases and J by 4 bases, with 10 bases between them. The CDR3 is 13 residues long. CDR3 DNA: TGCGCCAGCAGCTCTACAGGTTCCTATGGCTACACCTTC. This encodes CASSSTGSYGYTF.

The CDR3 spells CASRESYSYNSPLHF. CDR3 bases: TGCGCCAGCAGGGAGAGTTACTCCTATAATTCACCCCTCCACTTT. The chain links TRBV5-1 to TRBJ1-6, with unresolved D. V gave up 5 bases and J gave up 0 bases, with 9 bases separating them. This CDR3 is built from 15 residues. The germline V gene has CDR1 SGHRS and CDR2 YFSETQ.

CDR3 DNA sequence: TGTGCCAGCAGTGTCCGCTACGGACAGGGGAACTATGGCTACACCTTC. Protein: CASSVRYGQGNYGYTF. The chain combines TRBV28 with TRBJ1-2; 9 nucleotides line up with TRBD1. With V trimmed by 5 bases and J by 2 bases, 9 bases remained unmatched. The CDR3 is made up of 16 amino acids. The germline CDR1 and CDR2 sequences are MDHEN and SYDVKM.

The genes are TRBV2 and TRBJ2-1; 8 positions match TRBD2. Germline lookup yields CDR1 SNHLY and CDR2 FYNNEI. J was trimmed by 10 bases and V by 4 bases; bases with no gene match: 12. The length of the CDR3 is 15 residues. The CDR3 DNA is TGTGCCAGCAGTGGAACGGGGGGGTTCGCAGGGGAGCAGTTCTTC. Translation: CASSGTGGFAGEQFF. Full variable domain (rest looked up from reference TRBV2 and TRBJ2-1): EPEVTQTPSHQVTQMGQEVILRCVPISNHLYFYWYRQILGQKVEFLVSFYNNEISEKSEIFDDQFSVERPDGSNFTLKIRSTKLEDSAMYFCASSGTGGFAGEQFFGPGTRLTVL.

This chain connects TRBV7-2 to TRBJ2-5; 13 bases map to TRBD2. Unmatched junction bases numbered 4, after V lost 4 bases and J lost 5 bases. Germline CDR1 and CDR2: SGHTA and FQGNSA. The CDR3 has 15 amino acids. CDR3 sequence: CASSSLAGGPETQYF. CDR3 coding DNA: TGTGCCAGCAGCTCACTAGCGGGGGGGCCGGAGACCCAGTACTTC.

This sequence joins TRBV7-2 and TRBJ1-1, with D perhaps matching TRBD1 (5 bases). CDR1 SGHTA and CDR2 FQGNSA come from the germline V gene. Deletions cut 5 bases from V and 4 bases from J, with 14 bases between. The CDR3 covers 14 residues. This CDR3 is CASSPQVSGTEAFF. The CDR3 DNA is TGTGCCAGCAGCCCACAGGTCTCTGGCACTGAAGCTTTCTTT.

The chain joins TRBV6-6 to TRBJ2-2; 7 positions match TRBD1. V trimming: 5 bases; J trimming: 0 bases; junction bases outside the gene matches: 6. This CDR3 spans 16 amino acids. CDR1 is MNHNY and CDR2 is SVGAGI in the germline V gene (reference sequence). CDR3 loop: CASSPWDRTNTGELFF. The CDR3 region has the DNA TGTGCCAGCAGTCCCTGGGACAGAACGAACACCGGGGAGCTGTTTTTT.

The chain uses TRBV19 and TRBJ2-1; TRBD1 is a possible D gene (6 bases). The CDR3 contains 16 residues. Trimming took 3 bases from V and 7 from J, leaving 19 bases between them. In germline, CDR1 is LNHDA, CDR2 SQIVND (reference sequence). This CDR3 is CASSMTGITSGNEQFF. Written as DNA, the CDR3 is TGTGCCAGTAGTATGACAGGTATCACGTCGGGGAATGAGCAGTTCTTC.

The CDR3 is CASSEAGGLYSNQPQHF. DNA for the CDR3: TGTGCCAGCAGTGAGGCAGGGGGTCTATATAGCAATCAGCCCCAGCATTTT. The chain carries TRBV2 and TRBJ1-5; 7 bases fit TRBD1. Germline lookup yields CDR1 SNHLY and CDR2 FYNNEI. V lost 3 bases, J lost 0 bases, and 8 bases stayed unmatched. This CDR3 is built from 17 residues.

The V and J genes are TRBV28 and TRBJ1-5, with 10 bases identical to TRBD1. The V segment lost 4 bases and the J segment 2 bases; nucleotides outside the gene matches: 8. Looked up from germline, CDR1 is MDHEN and CDR2 is SYDVKM. This CDR3 is built from 17 residues. CDR3 sequence: CASSSATGGAGNQPQHF. The CDR3 bases are TGTGCCAGCAGTTCCGCGACAGGGGGCGCGGGCAATCAGCCCCAGCATTTT.

The chain couples TRBV15 to TRBJ1-2, with TRBD1 as a possible D gene (6 bases). V shed 0 bases and J shed 8 bases, with 16 bases lying between them. The germline gives CDR1 LNHNV, CDR2 YYDKDF (reference sequence). The CDR3 is made up of 15 amino acids. The CDR3 nucleotides are TGTGCCACCAGCAGAGATTTAGGGGGGGCTGGGGGCTACACCTTC. It codes for CATSRDLGGAGGYTF.